Following are 22 T cell receptor beta chains from one sample sequenced in a study of cytomegalovirus exposure and HLA in healthy donors. The PCR was carried out with 60 Vbeta primers and 13 Jbeta primers. The table came from immunoSEQ multiplex PCR; TCRdb's copy has only in-frame clones and leaves some out. The data hold some 180,000 clones, with 9.5% observed a single time. Sequencing input: PBMCs. The receptors here all came from a woman in her twenties or thirties in good health and CMV-seropositive.

This clone has more than one count but fewer than ten. The V gene is TRBV13, the J gene TRBJ2-7; D may be TRBD1 (6 bases). This CDR3 is built from 15 residues. Per germline, CDR1 PRHDT and CDR2 FYEKMQ (reference sequence). The V and J ends lost 4 bases and 3 bases respectively, with 16 bases between them. The CDR3 is CASSSLQGISYEQYF. CDR3 nucleotides: TGTGCCAGCAGCTCACTACAGGGTATCAGCTACGAGCAGTACTTC.

V and J are TRBV9 and TRBJ2-3; TRBD2 matches at 8 bases. The junction had 9 bases not matched to a gene; V was cut back by 0 bases and J by 0 bases. Germline CDR1 SGDLS, CDR2 YYNGEE. The CDR3 runs 18 residues. DNA for the CDR3: TGTGCCAGCAGCGTAGCTACGGGGAGGACTAGCAGCACAGATACGCAGTATTTT. Residues: CASSVATGRTSSTDTQYF.

This clone was seen only a few times. The J gene is TRBJ2-1, the V gene TRBV18; D perhaps matches TRBD1 (6 bases). Germline V gene lookup returns CDR1 KGHSH and CDR2 LQKENI. The ends were cut back, 4 bases at V and 6 bases at J, with 7 bases in the middle. The CDR3 consists of 12 residues. The CDR3 bases are TGTGCCAGCTCACTAGGGGGCAATGAGCAGTTCTTC. Amino acids: CASSLGGNEQFF.

This clone was recorded a few times. In nucleotides, the CDR3 is TGTGCCAGCAGCTACAAGGACGGGGACAGGGTGGCCTATGGCTACACCTTC. It is translated as CASSYKDGDRVAYGYTF. J is TRBJ1-2 and V is TRBV7-9, with TRBD1 identical over 9 bases. This CDR3 spans 17 amino acids. Germline V gene lookup returns CDR1 SEHNR and CDR2 FQNEAQ (reference sequence). Trimming at V came to 4 bases and at J to 4 bases, leaving 13 bases not matched to a gene.

As for this clone: This sample includes further DNA sequences coding for the same CDR3. The chain uses TRBV7-2 and TRBJ1-2, with a weak D call TRBD1 (5 bases). The germline V gene has CDR1 SGHTA and CDR2 FQGNSA. Deletions cut 2 bases from V and 7 bases from J, with 14 bases between. CDR3 length: 14 amino acids. CDR3 sequence: CASSLTRVPAGYTF. CDR3 nucleotide sequence: TGTGCCAGCAGCTTAACCAGGGTGCCGGCTGGCTACACCTTC.

The chain carries TRBV27 and TRBJ1-1; 7 bases match TRBD1. Germline values: CDR1 MNHEY, CDR2 SMNVEV (reference sequence). With V trimmed by 0 bases and J by 3 bases, 7 bases remained unmatched. There are 16 residues in the CDR3. The CDR3 loop reads CASSLSPLTGDTEAFF. In DNA form, the CDR3 reads TGTGCCAGCAGTTTATCACCCCTCACAGGGGACACTGAAGCTTTCTTT.

The chain recombines TRBV5-1 with TRBJ2-1; D unclear. Germline V gene sequence: CDR1 SGHRS, CDR2 YFSETQ. Trimming shortened V by 2 bases and J by 7 bases, and 13 bases separated the two germline ends. The CDR3 consists of 14 residues. The CDR3 nucleotides read TGCGCCAGCAGCTTTCCTTCCTTGAGGAATGAGCAGTTCTTC. Translation: CASSFPSLRNEQFF.

V is TRBV6-6 and J is TRBJ2-4; 9 nucleotides match TRBD1. With 5 bases clipped from V and 2 bases from J, the junction kept 7 bases outside the gene matches. CDR3 length: 16 amino acids. Germline V gene lookup returns CDR1 MNHNY and CDR2 SVGAGI (reference sequence). This CDR3 reads CASSPAGQGSKNIQYF. The CDR3 nucleotides are TGTGCCAGCAGTCCCGCGGGACAGGGCTCCAAAAACATTCAGTACTTC.

V gene TRBV14 combines with J gene TRBJ1-2, with D possibly TRBD1 on 6 matching bases. This CDR3 is 16 amino acids long. Germline lookup yields CDR1 SGHDN and CDR2 FVKESK. Trimming took off 0 bases at V and 4 bases at J, with 15 bases between the two ends. The CDR3 spells CASSQDVPTGSYGYTF. For the CDR3, the DNA is TGTGCCAGCAGCCAAGATGTTCCGACAGGAAGCTATGGCTACACCTTC.

This clone appeared a few times. The chain uses TRBV5-1 and TRBJ2-7, with D possibly TRBD2 on 7 matching bases. This CDR3 is built from 15 residues. The V and J ends lost 3 bases and 0 bases respectively, with 13 bases between them. Looked up from germline, CDR1 is SGHRS and CDR2 is YFSETQ. CDR3 amino acids: CASSSLRGASYEQYF. CDR3 nucleotide sequence: TGCGCCAGCAGCTCCCTTCGGGGGGCCTCCTACGAGCAGTACTTC.

V is TRBV5-1 and J is TRBJ2-1, with D possibly being TRBD2 (7 bases). Trimming left V 4 bases short and J 6 bases short, with 20 bases between. The CDR3 contains 16 residues. The V gene's germline CDR1 is SGHRS and CDR2 YFSETQ. CDR3 region: CASSLGGAGASNEQFF. CDR3 nucleotide sequence: TGCGCCAGCAGCCTGGGGGGGGCGGGAGCCTCCAATGAGCAGTTCTTC. The variable domain in full, with the rest retrieved from reference TRBV5-1 and TRBJ2-1, is KAGVTQTPRYLIKTRGQQVTLSCSPISGHRSVSWYQQTPGQGLQFLFEYFSETQRNKGNFPGRFSGRQFSNSRSEMNVSTLELGDSALYLCASSLGGAGASNEQFFGPGTRLTVL.

This clone was counted only a few times. The chain joins TRBV18 to TRBJ2-1; 7 bases align to TRBD1. Germline loops: CDR1 KGHSH, CDR2 LQKENI. Trimming took 1 base from V and 9 from J; bases not matched to a gene: 3. The CDR3 extends over 13 amino acids. CDR3 nucleotides: TGTGCCAGCTCACCACAGGGGGCGAGTGAGCAGTTCTTC. Protein product: CASSPQGASEQFF.

This clone was detected a few times. The V and J genes are TRBV7-9 and TRBJ2-1; weak D call: TRBD2 (6 bases). The germline gives CDR1 SEHNR, CDR2 FQNEAQ (reference sequence). Trimming shortened V by 3 bases and J by 8 bases, and 20 bases separated the two germline ends. The CDR3 runs to 16 residues. CDR3 sequence (DNA): TGTGCCAGCAGCTTTTCCTACGGGAGTACCGGCGATGAGCAGTTCTTC. Its protein product is CASSFSYGSTGDEQFF.

The V and J genes are TRBV5-1 and TRBJ2-5; unclear D gene. This CDR3 has 14 residues. With 4 bases removed from V and 6 bases from J, the gap between germline ends came to 16 bases. Germline CDR1 is SGHRS and CDR2 is YFSETQ. The chain's CDR3 is CASSLGSPIQTQYF. CDR3 in DNA: TGCGCCAGCAGCCTCGGGTCACCGATACAGACCCAGTACTTC.

This chain links TRBV2 with TRBJ2-3; 10 nucleotides align to TRBD2. The CDR3 is made up of 16 amino acids. Trimming took 6 bases from V and 2 from J; bases not matched to a gene: 8. Germline loops: CDR1 SNHLY, CDR2 FYNNEI. The CDR3 DNA reads as TGTGCCAGCAGCTACGGACTAGCGGAGCTCACAGATACGCAGTATTTT. Amino acids: CASSYGLAELTDTQYF.

This clone has more than one count but fewer than ten. V usage is TRBV9 and J usage is TRBJ2-5; D remains unclear. V was shortened by 0 bases and J by 5 bases, with 17 bases between the two germline ends. CDR1 is SGDLS and CDR2 is YYNGEE in the germline V gene. The length of the CDR3 is 16 residues. The CDR3 protein is CASSVGYQAPNETQYF. CDR3 DNA sequence: TGTGCCAGCAGCGTAGGATACCAAGCCCCAAATGAGACCCAGTACTTC.

This clone was seen more than once but under ten times. The chain links TRBV5-1 to TRBJ2-5; 7 bases are shared with TRBD1. The ends lost 3 bases at V and 1 base at J; junction bases unmatched: 0. Germline-derived CDR1 and CDR2 are SGHRS and YFSETQ. This CDR3 comprises 13 residues. The CDR3 region is CASSWTGQETQYF. The CDR3 region has the DNA TGCGCCAGCAGCTGGACAGGCCAAGAGACCCAGTACTTC.

The chain couples TRBV18 to TRBJ2-7; 8 nucleotides match TRBD2. CDR3 length equals 14 residues. Germline loops: CDR1 KGHSH, CDR2 LQKENI. V lost 5 bases, J lost 7 bases, and 10 bases stayed unmatched. CDR3 protein: CASSGYSGAREQYF. For the CDR3, the DNA is TGTGCCAGCTCAGGGTATAGCGGGGCCCGTGAGCAGTACTTC.

CDR3 amino acids: CSVDLWTSYNEQFF. The CDR3 bases are TGCAGCGTTGACCTCTGGACTAGCTACAATGAGCAGTTCTTC. V and J are TRBV29-1 and TRBJ2-1; 7 bases are a match to TRBD2. The CDR3 extends over 14 amino acids. J was trimmed by 3 bases and V by 3 bases; bases with no gene match: 5. Germline V CDR1 and CDR2: SQVTM, ANQGSEA.

The rearrangement links TRBV2 to TRBJ2-2, with 12 nucleotides matching TRBD1. The V and J ends lost 11 bases and 7 bases, in that order; junction bases with no gene match: 17. The germline V gene has CDR1 SNHLY and CDR2 FYNNEI. The CDR3 is made up of 17 amino acids. In nucleotides, the CDR3 is TGTGCCTTTAAGCAGACGGGGACAGGGGGCTTCGTCGGGGAGCTGTTTTTT. Translating it yields CAFKQTGTGGFVGELFF.

The V and J genes are TRBV9 and TRBJ2-3; 7 bases match TRBD2. This CDR3 is 15 amino acids long. J was trimmed by 1 base and V by 3 bases; bases with no gene match: 5. The germline gives CDR1 SGDLS, CDR2 YYNGEE. For the CDR3, the DNA is TGTGCCAGCAGCGCTAGCGGAGGGGGCACAGATACGCAGTATTTT. Translated, it gives CASSASGGGTDTQYF.

The gene calls are TRBV7-6 and TRBJ1-1, with D possibly TRBD1 on 6 matching bases. CDR1 and CDR2 (germline): SGHVS, FNYEAQ. The V and J ends lost 5 bases and 5 bases respectively, with 12 bases between them. The CDR3 is made up of 13 amino acids. CDR3 DNA sequence: TGTGCCAGCAGCCGGCAGGGGCGTACTGAAGCTTTCTTT. Its protein product is CASSRQGRTEAFF. Full variable domain (missing parts from reference TRBV7-6 and TRBJ1-1): GAGVSQSPRYKVTKRGQDVALRCDPISGHVSLYWYRQALGQGPEFLTYFNYEAQQDKSGLPNDRFSAERPEGSISTLTIQRTEQRDSAMYRCASSRQGRTEAFFGQGTRLTVV.